A selection of T cell receptor beta chains follows, all from one sample in a study of T-cell memory formation after mild COVID-19. TCRdb recomputed calls from the 5' RACE reads with MiXCR, one row per CDR3 protein. The sample lists about 430,000 distinct CDR3 sequences, roughly 18% occurring once. Source material: PBMCs or a T cell subset sorted from them (not recorded which). These receptors were obtained from a man aged 18 to 29 who had mild COVID-19 (a few samples of this study predate the infection). Cell type and time point are not known. Each CDR3 is given with its conserved first and last residue. Each record gives: CDR3 protein, CDR3 DNA, V gene, CDR3 length, D gene, J gene, clone size. D genes are given only for firm matches. Clone size is given for some rows only: seen once, a few or many times, or a class if the clone is expanded.

cdr3_aa: CASSQDSLAVTDTQYF
cdr3_nt: TGCGCCAGCAGCCAAGACTCGCTAGCTGTAACAGATACGCAGTATTTT
v_call: TRBV4-3
cdr3_length: 16
d_call: NA
j_call: TRBJ2-3
clone_size: NA

cdr3_aa: CASIITGTPNTGELFF
cdr3_nt: TGTGCCAGCATTATAACCGGGACACCGAACACCGGGGAGCTGTTTTTT
v_call: TRBV7-9
cdr3_length: 16
d_call: NA
j_call: TRBJ2-2
clone_size: many

cdr3_aa: CASSFGHGETQYF
cdr3_nt: TGTGCCAGCAGCTTTGGCCACGGGGAGACCCAGTACTTC
v_call: TRBV11-2
cdr3_length: 13
d_call: NA
j_call: TRBJ2-5
clone_size: few

cdr3_aa: CASMAGGVRETQYF
cdr3_nt: TGTGCCAGCATGGCGGGGGGCGTCCGAGAGACCCAGTACTTC
v_call: TRBV2
cdr3_length: 14
d_call: TRBD2
j_call: TRBJ2-5
clone_size: NA

cdr3_aa: CASSRDSPRDEQYF
cdr3_nt: TGCGCCAGCAGCAGAGACAGTCCCCGGGACGAGCAGTACTTC
v_call: TRBV5-1
cdr3_length: 14
d_call: NA
j_call: TRBJ2-7
clone_size: many

cdr3_aa: CASSLVGTGGSNEQFF
cdr3_nt: TGTGCCAGCAGCTTGGTGGGGACAGGGGGTAGCAATGAGCAGTTCTTC
v_call: TRBV7-3
cdr3_length: 16
d_call: TRBD1
j_call: TRBJ2-1
clone_size: NA

cdr3_aa: CASSLIESGELFF
cdr3_nt: TGTGCCAGCAGCTTAATTGAGTCCGGGGAGCTGTTTTTT
v_call: TRBV7-9
cdr3_length: 13
d_call: NA
j_call: TRBJ2-2
clone_size: few

cdr3_aa: CASSRSGSYNEQFF
cdr3_nt: TGTGCCAGCAGCAGAAGCGGATCCTACAATGAGCAGTTCTTC
v_call: TRBV6-2/TRBV6-3
cdr3_length: 14
d_call: NA
j_call: TRBJ2-1
clone_size: many

cdr3_aa: CASSQVQGREAFF
cdr3_nt: TGTGCCAGCAGCCAAGTCCAGGGACGTGAAGCTTTCTTT
v_call: TRBV3-1
cdr3_length: 13
d_call: NA
j_call: TRBJ1-1
clone_size: few

cdr3_aa: CASSLANGLQETQYF
cdr3_nt: TGCGCCAGCAGCTTGGCCAACGGACTACAAGAGACCCAGTACTTC
v_call: TRBV5-1
cdr3_length: 15
d_call: NA
j_call: TRBJ2-5
clone_size: NA

cdr3_aa: CASSVATWQGGGNTIYF
cdr3_nt: TGTGCCAGCAGCGTAGCTACATGGCAGGGAGGAGGAAACACCATATATTTT
v_call: TRBV9
cdr3_length: 17
d_call: NA
j_call: TRBJ1-3
clone_size: few

cdr3_aa: CASSADRGQGSYGYTF
cdr3_nt: TGTGCCAGCAGCGCTGACAGGGGACAAGGCAGCTATGGCTACACCTTC
v_call: TRBV6-5
cdr3_length: 16
d_call: TRBD1
j_call: TRBJ1-2
clone_size: NA

cdr3_aa: CASSLAPRDTQYF
cdr3_nt: TGTGCCAGCAGCTTAGCTCCTAGGGATACGCAGTATTTT
v_call: TRBV7-9
cdr3_length: 13
d_call: NA
j_call: TRBJ2-3
clone_size: NA

cdr3_aa: CASGLGPERVTEAFF
cdr3_nt: TGTGCTAGTGGTTTGGGTCCGGAAAGGGTCACTGAAGCTTTCTTT
v_call: TRBV12-5
cdr3_length: 15
d_call: NA
j_call: TRBJ1-1
clone_size: few

cdr3_aa: CASSPQGALGGKLFF
cdr3_nt: TGCGCCAGCAGCCCACAGGGGGCCTTGGGTGGAAAACTGTTTTTT
v_call: TRBV5-1
cdr3_length: 15
d_call: TRBD1
j_call: TRBJ1-4
clone_size: NA

cdr3_aa: CASSLAEGLVHGYTF
cdr3_nt: TGTGCCAGCAGCTTAGCGGAGGGGTTGGTACATGGCTACACCTTC
v_call: TRBV7-2
cdr3_length: 15
d_call: NA
j_call: TRBJ1-2
clone_size: NA

cdr3_aa: CASSLADPGQGAEAFF
cdr3_nt: TGCGCCAGCAGCTTGGCGGACCCGGGACAGGGCGCTGAAGCTTTCTTT
v_call: TRBV5-1
cdr3_length: 16
d_call: TRBD1
j_call: TRBJ1-1
clone_size: many

cdr3_aa: CASSLARGKGGYTF
cdr3_nt: TGTGCCAGCAGTTTAGCCCGGGGAAAGGGTGGCTACACCTTC
v_call: TRBV12-3/TRBV12-4
cdr3_length: 14
d_call: NA
j_call: TRBJ1-2
clone_size: many

cdr3_aa: CASSRSPSGGKNIQYF
cdr3_nt: TGTGCCAGCAGTCGATCACCTAGCGGGGGGAAAAACATTCAGTACTTC
v_call: TRBV6-2/TRBV6-3
cdr3_length: 16
d_call: TRBD2
j_call: TRBJ2-4
clone_size: NA

cdr3_aa: CASSEPSGLAGGIPRETQYF
cdr3_nt: TGCGCCAGCAGTGAGCCCTCGGGGCTAGCGGGGGGCATCCCTCGGGAGACCCAGTACTTC
v_call: TRBV10-2
cdr3_length: 20
d_call: TRBD2
j_call: TRBJ2-5
clone_size: few